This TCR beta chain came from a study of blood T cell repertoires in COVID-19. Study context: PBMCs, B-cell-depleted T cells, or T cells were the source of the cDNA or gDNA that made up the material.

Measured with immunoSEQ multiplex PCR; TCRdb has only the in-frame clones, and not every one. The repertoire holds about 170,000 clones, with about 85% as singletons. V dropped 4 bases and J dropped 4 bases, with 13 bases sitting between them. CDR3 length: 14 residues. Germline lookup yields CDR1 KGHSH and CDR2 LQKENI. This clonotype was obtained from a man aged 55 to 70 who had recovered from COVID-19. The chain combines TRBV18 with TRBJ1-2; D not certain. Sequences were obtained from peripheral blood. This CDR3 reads CASSLTPSTYGYTF. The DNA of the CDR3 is TGTGCCAGCTCACTGACTCCATCCACCTATGGCTACACCTTC.